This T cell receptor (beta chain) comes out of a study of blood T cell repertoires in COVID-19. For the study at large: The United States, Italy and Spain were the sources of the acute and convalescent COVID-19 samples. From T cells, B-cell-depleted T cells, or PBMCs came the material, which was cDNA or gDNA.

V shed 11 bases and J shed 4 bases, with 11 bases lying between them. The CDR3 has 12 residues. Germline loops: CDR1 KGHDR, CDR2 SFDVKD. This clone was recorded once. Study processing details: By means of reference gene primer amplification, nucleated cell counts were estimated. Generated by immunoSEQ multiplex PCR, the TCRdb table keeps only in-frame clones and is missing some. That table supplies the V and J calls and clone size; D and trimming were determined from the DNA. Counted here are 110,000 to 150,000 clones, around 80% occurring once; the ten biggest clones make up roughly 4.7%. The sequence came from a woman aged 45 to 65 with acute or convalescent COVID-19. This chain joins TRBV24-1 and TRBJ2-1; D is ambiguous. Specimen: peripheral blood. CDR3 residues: CASSGLYNEQFF. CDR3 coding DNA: TGTGCCAGTTCTGGGCTATACAATGAGCAGTTCTTC.